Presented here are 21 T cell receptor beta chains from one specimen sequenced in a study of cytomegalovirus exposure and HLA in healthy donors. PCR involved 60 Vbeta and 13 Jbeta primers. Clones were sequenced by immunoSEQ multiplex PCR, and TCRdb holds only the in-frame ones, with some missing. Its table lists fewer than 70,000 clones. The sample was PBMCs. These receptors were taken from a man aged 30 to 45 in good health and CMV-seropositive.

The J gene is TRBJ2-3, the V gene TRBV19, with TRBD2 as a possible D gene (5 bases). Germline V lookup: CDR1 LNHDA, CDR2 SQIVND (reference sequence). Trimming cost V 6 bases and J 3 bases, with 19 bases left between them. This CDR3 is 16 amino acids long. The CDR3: CASSTYRERVTDTQYF. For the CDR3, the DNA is TGTGCCAGTAGCACATACCGGGAAAGGGTAACAGATACGCAGTATTTT.

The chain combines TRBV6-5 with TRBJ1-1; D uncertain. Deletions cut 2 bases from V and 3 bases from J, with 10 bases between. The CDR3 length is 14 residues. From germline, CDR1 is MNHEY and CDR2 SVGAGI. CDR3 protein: CASSYGLHYTEAFF. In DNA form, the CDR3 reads TGTGCCAGCAGTTACGGACTCCACTACACTGAAGCTTTCTTT.

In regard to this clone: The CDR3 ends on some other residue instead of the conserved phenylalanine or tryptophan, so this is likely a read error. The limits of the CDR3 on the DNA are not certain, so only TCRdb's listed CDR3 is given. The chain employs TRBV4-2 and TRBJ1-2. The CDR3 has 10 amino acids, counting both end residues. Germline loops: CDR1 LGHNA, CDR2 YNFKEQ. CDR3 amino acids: CASSQGGDTI.

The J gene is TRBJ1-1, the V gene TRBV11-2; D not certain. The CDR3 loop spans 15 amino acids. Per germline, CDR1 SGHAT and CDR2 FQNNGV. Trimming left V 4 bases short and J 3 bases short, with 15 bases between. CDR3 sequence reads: CASSSPAGSDTEAFF. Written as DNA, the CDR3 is TGTGCCAGCAGCTCCCCCGCGGGGAGTGACACTGAAGCTTTCTTT.

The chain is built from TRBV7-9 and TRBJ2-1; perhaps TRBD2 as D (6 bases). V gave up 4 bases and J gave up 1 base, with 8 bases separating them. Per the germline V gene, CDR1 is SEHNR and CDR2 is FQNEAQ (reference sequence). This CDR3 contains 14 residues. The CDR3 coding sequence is TGTGCCAGCAGCTCGACTAGTTCCTACAATGAGCAGTTCTTC. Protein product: CASSSTSSYNEQFF.

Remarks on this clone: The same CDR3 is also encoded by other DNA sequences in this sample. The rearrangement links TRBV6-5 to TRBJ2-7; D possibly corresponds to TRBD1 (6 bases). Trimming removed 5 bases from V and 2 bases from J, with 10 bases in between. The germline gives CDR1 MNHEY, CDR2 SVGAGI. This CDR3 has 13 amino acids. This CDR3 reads CASSETGAYEQYF. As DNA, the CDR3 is TGTGCCAGCAGTGAGACAGGTGCCTACGAGCAGTACTTC.

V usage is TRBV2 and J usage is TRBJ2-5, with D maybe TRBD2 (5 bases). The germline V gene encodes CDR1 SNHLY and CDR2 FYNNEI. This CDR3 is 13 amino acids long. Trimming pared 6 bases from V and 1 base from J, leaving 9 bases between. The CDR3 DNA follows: TGTGCCAGCAGCGCGAGGGTCCAAGAGACCCAGTACTTC. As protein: CASSARVQETQYF.

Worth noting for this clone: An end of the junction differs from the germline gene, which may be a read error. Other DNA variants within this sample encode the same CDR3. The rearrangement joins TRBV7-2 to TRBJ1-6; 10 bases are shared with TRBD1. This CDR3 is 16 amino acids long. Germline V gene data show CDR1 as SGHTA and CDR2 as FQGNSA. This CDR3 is CASSLGAWDRGSPLHF. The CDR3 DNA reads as TGTGCCAGCAGCTTAGGCGCCTGGGACAGGGGATCACCCCTACACTTT. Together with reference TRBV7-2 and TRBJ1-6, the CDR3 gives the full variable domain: GAGVSQSPSNKVTEKGKDVELRCDPISGHTALYWYRQSLGQGLEFLIYFQGNSAPDKSGLPSDRFSAERTGGSVSTLTIQRTQQEDSAVYLCASSLGAWDRGSPLHFGNGTRLTVT.

The CDR3 nucleotides read TGTGCCAGCAGTCCATTCGACAGGGGAGAGGTCGAGCAGTACTTC. Translation: CASSPFDRGEVEQYF. The chain joins TRBV7-9 to TRBJ2-7, with 8 bases identical to TRBD1. The germline V gene has CDR1 SEHNR and CDR2 FQNEAQ (reference sequence). Trimming removed 6 bases from V and 6 bases from J; junction bases left unmatched: 13. This CDR3 is 15 amino acids long.

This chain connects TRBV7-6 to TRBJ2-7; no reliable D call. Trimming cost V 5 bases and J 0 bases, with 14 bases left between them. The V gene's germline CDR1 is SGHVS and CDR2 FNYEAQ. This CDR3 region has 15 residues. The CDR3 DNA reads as TGTGCCAGCAGCCCAGCGTATACGAGCTCCTACGAGCAGTACTTC. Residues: CASSPAYTSSYEQYF.

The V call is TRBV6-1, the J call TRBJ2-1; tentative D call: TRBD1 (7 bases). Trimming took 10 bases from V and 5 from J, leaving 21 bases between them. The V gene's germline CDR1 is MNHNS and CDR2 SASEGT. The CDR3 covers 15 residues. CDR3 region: CATCLNQGGDNEQFF. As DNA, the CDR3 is TGTGCCACCTGTCTTAACCAGGGGGGTGACAATGAGCAGTTCTTC.

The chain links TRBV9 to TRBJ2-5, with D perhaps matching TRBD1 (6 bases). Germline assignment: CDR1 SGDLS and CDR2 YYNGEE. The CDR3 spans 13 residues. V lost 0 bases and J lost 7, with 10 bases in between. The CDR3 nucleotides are TGTGCCAGCAGCGTAGCAGGGGATGGGACCCAGTACTTC. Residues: CASSVAGDGTQYF.

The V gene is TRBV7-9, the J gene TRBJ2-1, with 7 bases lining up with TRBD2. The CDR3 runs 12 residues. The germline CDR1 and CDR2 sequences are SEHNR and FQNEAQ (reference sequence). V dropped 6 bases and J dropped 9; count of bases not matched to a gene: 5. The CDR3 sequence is CASSEPGGEQFF. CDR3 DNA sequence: TGTGCCAGCAGTGAACCGGGGGGTGAGCAGTTCTTC.

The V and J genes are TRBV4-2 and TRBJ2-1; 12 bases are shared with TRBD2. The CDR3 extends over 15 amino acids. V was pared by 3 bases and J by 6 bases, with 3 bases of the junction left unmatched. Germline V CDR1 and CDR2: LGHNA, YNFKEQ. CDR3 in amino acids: CASSQTTSGGNEQFF. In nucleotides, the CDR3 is TGTGCCAGCAGCCAGACGACTAGCGGGGGCAATGAGCAGTTCTTC.

The CDR3 DNA reads TGTGCCAGCTCACCAGCCAGGGTTGACACCGGGGAGCTGTTTTTT. It yields the protein CASSPARVDTGELFF. The chain combines TRBV18 with TRBJ2-2, with D possibly matching TRBD1 (5 bases). The CDR3 is made up of 15 amino acids. V was cut by 2 bases and J by 3 bases, with 10 bases left in between. Germline loops: CDR1 KGHSH, CDR2 LQKENI.

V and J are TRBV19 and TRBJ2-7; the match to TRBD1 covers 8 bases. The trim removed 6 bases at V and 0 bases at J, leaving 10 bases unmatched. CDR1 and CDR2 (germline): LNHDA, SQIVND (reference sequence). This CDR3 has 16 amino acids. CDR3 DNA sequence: TGTGCCAGTAGCAGAACCGGGACAGGAAGCTCCTACGAGCAGTACTTC. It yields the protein CASSRTGTGSSYEQYF.

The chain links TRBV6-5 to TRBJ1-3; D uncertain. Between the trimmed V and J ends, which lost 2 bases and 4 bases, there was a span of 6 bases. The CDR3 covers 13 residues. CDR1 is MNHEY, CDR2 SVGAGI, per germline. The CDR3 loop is CASSYGSGNTIYF. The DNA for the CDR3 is TGTGCCAGCAGTTACGGCTCCGGAAACACCATATATTTT.

The CDR3 loop reads CASSEGLTNTGELFF. The DNA of the CDR3 is TGTGCCAGCAGTGAAGGACTAACGAACACCGGGGAGCTGTTTTTT. The V call is TRBV2, the J call TRBJ2-2; D perhaps matches TRBD2 (5 bases). V dropped 1 base and J dropped 0 bases, with 6 bases sitting between them. CDR3 length equals 15 residues. Germline assignment: CDR1 SNHLY and CDR2 FYNNEI.

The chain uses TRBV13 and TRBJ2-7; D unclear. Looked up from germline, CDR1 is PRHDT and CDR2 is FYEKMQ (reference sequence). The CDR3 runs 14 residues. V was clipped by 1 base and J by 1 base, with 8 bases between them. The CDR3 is CASSLDSRSYEQYF. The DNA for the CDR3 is TGTGCCAGCAGCTTAGATTCTAGGTCCTACGAGCAGTACTTC.

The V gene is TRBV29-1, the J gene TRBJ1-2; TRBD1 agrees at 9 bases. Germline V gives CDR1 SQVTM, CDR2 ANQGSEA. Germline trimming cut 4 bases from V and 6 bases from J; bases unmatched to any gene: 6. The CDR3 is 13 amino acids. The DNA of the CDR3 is TGCAGCGTTGTATCCGGGACAGGGAATGGCTACACCTTC. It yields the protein CSVVSGTGNGYTF.

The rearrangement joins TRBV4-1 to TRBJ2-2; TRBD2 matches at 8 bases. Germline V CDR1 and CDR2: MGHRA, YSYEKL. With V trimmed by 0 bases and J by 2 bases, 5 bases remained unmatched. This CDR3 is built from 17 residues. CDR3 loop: CASSQDLAGINTGELFF. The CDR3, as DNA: TGCGCCAGCAGCCAAGACCTAGCGGGCATTAACACCGGGGAGCTGTTTTTT.